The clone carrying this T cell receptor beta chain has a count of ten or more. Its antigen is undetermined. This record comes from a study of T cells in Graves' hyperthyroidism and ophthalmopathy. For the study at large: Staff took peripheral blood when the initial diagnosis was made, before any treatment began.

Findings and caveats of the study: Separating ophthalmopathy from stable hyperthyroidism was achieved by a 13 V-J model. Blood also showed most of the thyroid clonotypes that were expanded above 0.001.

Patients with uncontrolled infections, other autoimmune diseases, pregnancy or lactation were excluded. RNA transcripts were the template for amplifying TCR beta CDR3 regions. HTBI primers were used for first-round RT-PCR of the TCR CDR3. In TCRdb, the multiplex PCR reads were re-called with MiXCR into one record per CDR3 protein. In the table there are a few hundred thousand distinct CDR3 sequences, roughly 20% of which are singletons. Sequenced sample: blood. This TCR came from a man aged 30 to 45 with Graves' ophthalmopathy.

The CDR3 protein is CASSEIQGAGGYTF. The DNA for the CDR3 is TGTGCCAGCAGTGAAATACAGGGGGCTGGAGGCTACACCTTC. The rearrangement joins TRBV6-1 to TRBJ1-2, with 9 nucleotides matching TRBD1. This CDR3 comprises 14 residues. Trimming at V came to 2 bases and at J to 8 bases, leaving 6 bases not matched to a gene. The germline V gene has CDR1 MNHNS and CDR2 SASEGT.